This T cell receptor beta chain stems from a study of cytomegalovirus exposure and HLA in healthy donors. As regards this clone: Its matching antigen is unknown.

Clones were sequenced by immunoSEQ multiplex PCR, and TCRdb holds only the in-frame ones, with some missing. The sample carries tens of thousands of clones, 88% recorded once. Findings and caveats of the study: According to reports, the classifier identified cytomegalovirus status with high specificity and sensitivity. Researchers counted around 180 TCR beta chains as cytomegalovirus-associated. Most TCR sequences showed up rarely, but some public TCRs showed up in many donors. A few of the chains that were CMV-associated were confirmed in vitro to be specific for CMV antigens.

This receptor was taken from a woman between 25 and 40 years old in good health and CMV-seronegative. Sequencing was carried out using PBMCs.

This CDR3 is CACTLRDNYNEQFF. CDR3 nucleotides: TGTGCCTGTACTCTCCGGGACAACTACAATGAGCAGTTCTTC. The genes are TRBV30 and TRBJ2-1, with D possibly TRBD1 on 6 matching bases. This CDR3 has 14 amino acids. The V end was cut by 6 bases, the J end by 3 bases, with 15 bases between. Germline V gene data show CDR1 as GTSNPN and CDR2 as SVGIG (reference sequence).